These 2 T cell receptor beta chains came from one sample sequenced in a study of blood T cell repertoires in COVID-19. Profiled with immunoSEQ multiplex PCR; TCRdb holds only in-frame clones, not every one. The data contain roughly 110,000 clones, 81% of them seen just once; the ten biggest clones take up 1.5% to 1.8%. Specimen: peripheral blood. All receptors come from a man between 45 and 60 years old with acute or convalescent COVID-19.

This chain links TRBV11-2 with TRBJ1-1, with D unresolved. This CDR3 has 12 amino acids. V lost 4 bases to trimming and J lost 8 bases, with 11 bases between them. Germline V gene data show CDR1 as SGHAT and CDR2 as FQNNGV. CDR3 coding DNA: TGTGCCAGCAGCTCGGCGGGGAGAGAAGCTTTCTTT. Amino acids: CASSSAGREAFF.

The V call is TRBV11-2, the J call TRBJ2-2, with D unclear. Germline CDR1 and CDR2: SGHAT and FQNNGV. V was pared by 0 bases and J by 0 bases, with 11 bases between. The CDR3 sequence is 17 residues long. CDR3 nucleotide sequence: TGTGCCAGCAGCTTAGATCTTTCTCCCGCGAACACCGGGGAGCTGTTTTTT. Encoded protein: CASSLDLSPANTGELFF.